These T cell receptor beta chains were read from a single sample in a study of T-cell reconstitution after alpha-beta-depleted transplantation in children. TCRdb processed the PCR reads anew with MiXCR; each CDR3 protein has one entry. The table has 700,000 to 950,000 distinct CDR3 sequences, about 16% seen once; the top ten hold around 5%. Sequences were derived from PBMCs, mostly from graft donor cells, sampled 360 days after TCRalphabeta/CD19-depleted stem cell transplant. The receptor source for this set is a male patient aged 5 to 17 who had a stem cell transplant for acute lymphoblastic leukemia, so the T cells may come from the graft donor. Both conserved end residues are trimmed from each CDR3. A D gene is named only where the DNA matches it firmly.

d_gene	j_gene	v_gene	CDR3aa
.	TRBJ2-7	TRBV15	VTSSGRVPRRNEQY
TRBD1	TRBJ1-2	TRBV6-5	ASSYAGQGHYGYT
TRBD2	TRBJ2-5	TRBV6-5	ASSYTSGLETQY
.	TRBJ1-4	TRBV15	ATSRIFPPATNEKLF
.	TRBJ2-1	TRBV20-1	SARKTGTIYNEQF
.	TRBJ2-3	TRBV29-1	SVAEGTDTQY
TRBD2	TRBJ2-1	TRBV15	ATSTPRAGLAGEQF
.	TRBJ2-4	TRBV20-1	SARDSQGWLAKNIQY
.	TRBJ2-1	TRBV7-8	ASSPPAANEQF
TRBD2	TRBJ2-5	TRBV20-1	SARDPSGRRETQY